This TCR beta chain comes out of a study of T cell repertoires in cytomegalovirus infection. Study-wide context: A matching HLA type, together with CMV infection, was signaled by public TCR beta signatures.

Study observations and caveats: HLA-C-restricted CMV-specific TCR beta clonotypes prevailed in the ex vivo response.

With respect to this clonotype: Its specificity is not known.

V gave up 6 bases and J gave up 0 bases, with 12 bases separating them. The CDR3 length is 15 residues. TCRdb recomputed calls from the reads with MiXCR, one row per CDR3 protein. This sample yields roughly 200,000 distinct CDR3 sequences, of which roughly 17% are seen a single time; about 25% belongs to the top ten. Material for sequencing was CD8+ T cells from PBMCs. This chain connects TRBV12-3 or TRBV12-4 to TRBJ1-3; D may be TRBD1 (5 bases). This clonotype was sampled from a human donor in good health (CMV status not recorded). Some clones in this sample may be carry-over from other donors' samples. CDR3 loop: CASRTGLSSGNTIYF. CDR3 nucleotides: TGTGCCAGCAGAACGGGACTGAGCTCTGGAAACACCATATATTTT.